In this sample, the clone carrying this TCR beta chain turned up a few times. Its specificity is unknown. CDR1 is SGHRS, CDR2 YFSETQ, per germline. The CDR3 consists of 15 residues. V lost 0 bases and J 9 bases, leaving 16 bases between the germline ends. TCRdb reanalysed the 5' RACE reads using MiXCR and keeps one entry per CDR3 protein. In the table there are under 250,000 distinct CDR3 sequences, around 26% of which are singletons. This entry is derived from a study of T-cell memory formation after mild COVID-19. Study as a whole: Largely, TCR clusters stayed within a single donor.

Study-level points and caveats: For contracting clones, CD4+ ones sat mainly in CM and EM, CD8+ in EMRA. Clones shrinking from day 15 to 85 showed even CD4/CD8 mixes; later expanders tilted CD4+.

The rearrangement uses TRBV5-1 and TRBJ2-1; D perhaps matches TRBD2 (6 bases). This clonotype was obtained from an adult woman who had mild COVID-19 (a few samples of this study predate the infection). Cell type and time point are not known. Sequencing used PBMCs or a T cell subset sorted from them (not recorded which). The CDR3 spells CASSLAQGGLIEQFF. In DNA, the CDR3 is TGCGCCAGCAGCTTGGCGCAGGGAGGTTTAATTGAGCAGTTCTTC.